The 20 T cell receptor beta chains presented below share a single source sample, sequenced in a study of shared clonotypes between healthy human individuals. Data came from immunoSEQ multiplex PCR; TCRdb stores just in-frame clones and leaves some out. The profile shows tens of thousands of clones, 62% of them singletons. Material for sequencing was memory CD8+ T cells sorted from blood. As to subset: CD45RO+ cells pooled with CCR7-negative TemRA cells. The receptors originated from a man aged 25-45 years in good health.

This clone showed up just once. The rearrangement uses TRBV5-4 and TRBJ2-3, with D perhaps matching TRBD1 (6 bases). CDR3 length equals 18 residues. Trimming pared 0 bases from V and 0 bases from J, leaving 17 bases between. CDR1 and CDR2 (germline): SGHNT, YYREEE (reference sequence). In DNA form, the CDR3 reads TGTGCCAGCAGCTTGGGGGCGTGGACAGTTTCTAGCACAGATACGCAGTATTTT. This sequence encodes CASSLGAWTVSSTDTQYF. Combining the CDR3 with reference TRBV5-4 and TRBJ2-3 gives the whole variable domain ETGVTQSPTHLIKTRGQQVTLRCSSQSGHNTVSWYQQALGQGPQFIFQYYREEENGRGNFPPRFSGLQFPNYSSELNVNALELDDSALYLCASSLGAWTVSSTDTQYFGPGTRLTVL.

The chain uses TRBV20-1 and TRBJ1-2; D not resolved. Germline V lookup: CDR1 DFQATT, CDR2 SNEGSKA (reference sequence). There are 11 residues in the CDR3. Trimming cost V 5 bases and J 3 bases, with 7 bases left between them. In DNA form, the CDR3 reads TGCAGTGCTTGGGAGGACTATGGCTACACCTTC. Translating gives CSAWEDYGYTF.

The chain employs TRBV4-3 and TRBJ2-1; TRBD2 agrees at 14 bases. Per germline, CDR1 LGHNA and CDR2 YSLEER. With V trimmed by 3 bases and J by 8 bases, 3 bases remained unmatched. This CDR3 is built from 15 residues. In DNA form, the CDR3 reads TGCGCCAGCAGCCAGGGACTAGCGGGAGTCGATGAGCAGTTCTTC. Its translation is CASSQGLAGVDEQFF.

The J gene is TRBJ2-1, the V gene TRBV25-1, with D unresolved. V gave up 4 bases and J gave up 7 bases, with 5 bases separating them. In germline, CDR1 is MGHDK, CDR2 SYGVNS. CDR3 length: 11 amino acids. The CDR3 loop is CASSGGNEQFF. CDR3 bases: TGTGCCAGCAGTGGTGGGAATGAGCAGTTCTTC.

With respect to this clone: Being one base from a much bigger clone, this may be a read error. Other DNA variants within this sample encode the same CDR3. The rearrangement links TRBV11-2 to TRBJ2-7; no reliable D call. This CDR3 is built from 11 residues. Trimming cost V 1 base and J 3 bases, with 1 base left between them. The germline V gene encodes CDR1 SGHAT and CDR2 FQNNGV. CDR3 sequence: CASSLVYEQYF. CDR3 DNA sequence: TGTGCCAGCAGCTTAGTCTACGAGCAGTACTTC.

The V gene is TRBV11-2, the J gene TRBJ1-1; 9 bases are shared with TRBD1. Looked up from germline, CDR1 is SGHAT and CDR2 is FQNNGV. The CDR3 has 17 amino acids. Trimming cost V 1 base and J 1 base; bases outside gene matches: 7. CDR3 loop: CASSLVTGGFENTEAFF. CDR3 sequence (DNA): TGTGCCAGCAGCTTAGTCACAGGGGGCTTCGAGAACACTGAAGCTTTCTTT.

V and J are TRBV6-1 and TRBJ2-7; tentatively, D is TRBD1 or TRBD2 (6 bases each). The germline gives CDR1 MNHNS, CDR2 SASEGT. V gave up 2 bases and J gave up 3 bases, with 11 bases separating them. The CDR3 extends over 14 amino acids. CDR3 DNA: TGTGCCAGCAGTGAATGGGGGGCACGCTACGAGCAGTACTTC. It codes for CASSEWGARYEQYF.

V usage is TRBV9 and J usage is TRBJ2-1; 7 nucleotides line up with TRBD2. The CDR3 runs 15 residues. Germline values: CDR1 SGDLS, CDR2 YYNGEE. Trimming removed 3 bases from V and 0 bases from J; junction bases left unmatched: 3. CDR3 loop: CASSALADSYNEQFF. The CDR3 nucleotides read TGTGCCAGCAGCGCTCTAGCGGACTCCTACAATGAGCAGTTCTTC. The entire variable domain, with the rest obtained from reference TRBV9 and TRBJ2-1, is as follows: DSGVTQTPKHLITATGQRVTLRCSPRSGDLSVYWYQQSLDQGLQFLIQYYNGEERAKGNILERFSAQQFPDLHSELNLSSLELGDSALYFCASSALADSYNEQFFGPGTRLTVL.

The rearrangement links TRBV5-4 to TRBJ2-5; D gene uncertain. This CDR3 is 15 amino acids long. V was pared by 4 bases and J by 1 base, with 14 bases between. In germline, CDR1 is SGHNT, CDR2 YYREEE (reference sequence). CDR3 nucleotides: TGTGCCAGCAGCCCCGTTTCTGGCGGCCAAGAGACCCAGTACTTC. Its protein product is CASSPVSGGQETQYF.

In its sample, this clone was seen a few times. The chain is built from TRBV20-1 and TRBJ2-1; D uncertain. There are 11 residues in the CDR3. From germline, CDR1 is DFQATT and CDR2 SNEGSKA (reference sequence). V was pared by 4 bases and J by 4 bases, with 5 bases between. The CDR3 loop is CSATEYNEQFF. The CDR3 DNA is TGCAGTGCTACAGAGTACAATGAGCAGTTCTTC.

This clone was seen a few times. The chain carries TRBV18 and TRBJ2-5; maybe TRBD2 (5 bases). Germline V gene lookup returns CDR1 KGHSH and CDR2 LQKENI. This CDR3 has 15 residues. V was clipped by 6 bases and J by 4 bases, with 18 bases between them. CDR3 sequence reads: CASSPRYGVGETQYF. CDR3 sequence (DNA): TGTGCCAGCTCCCCCCGCTACGGGGTGGGAGAGACCCAGTACTTC. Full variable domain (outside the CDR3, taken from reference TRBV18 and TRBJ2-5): NAGVMQNPRHLVRRRGQEARLRCSPMKGHSHVYWYRQLPEEGLKFMVYLQKENIIDESGMPKERFSAEFPKEGPSILRIQQVVRGDSAAYFCASSPRYGVGETQYFGPGTRLLVL.

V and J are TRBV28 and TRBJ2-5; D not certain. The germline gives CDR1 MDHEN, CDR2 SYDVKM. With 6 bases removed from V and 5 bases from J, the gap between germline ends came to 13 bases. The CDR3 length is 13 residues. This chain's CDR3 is CASSPARGETQYF. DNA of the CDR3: TGTGCCAGCAGCCCAGCCCGTGGGGAGACCCAGTACTTC.

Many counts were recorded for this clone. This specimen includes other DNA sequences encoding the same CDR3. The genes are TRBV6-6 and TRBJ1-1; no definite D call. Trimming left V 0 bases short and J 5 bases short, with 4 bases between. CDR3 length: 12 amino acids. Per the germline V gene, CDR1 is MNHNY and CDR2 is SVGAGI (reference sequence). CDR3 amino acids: CASSYSQTEAFF. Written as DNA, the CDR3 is TGTGCCAGCAGTTACTCGCAAACTGAAGCTTTCTTT.

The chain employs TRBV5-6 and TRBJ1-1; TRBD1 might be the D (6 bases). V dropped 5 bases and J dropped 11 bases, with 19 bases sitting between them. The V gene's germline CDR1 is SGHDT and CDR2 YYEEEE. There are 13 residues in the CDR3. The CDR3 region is CASRQTGFLNAFF. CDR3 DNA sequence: TGTGCCAGCAGACAAACAGGGTTCTTGAACGCTTTCTTT.

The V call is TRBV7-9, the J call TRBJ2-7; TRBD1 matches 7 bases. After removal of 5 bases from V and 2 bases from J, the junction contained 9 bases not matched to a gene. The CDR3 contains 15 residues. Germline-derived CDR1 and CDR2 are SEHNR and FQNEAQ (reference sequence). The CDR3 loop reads CASSPGGRIPYEQYF. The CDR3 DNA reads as TGTGCCAGCAGCCCAGGGGGTAGGATACCCTACGAGCAGTACTTC.

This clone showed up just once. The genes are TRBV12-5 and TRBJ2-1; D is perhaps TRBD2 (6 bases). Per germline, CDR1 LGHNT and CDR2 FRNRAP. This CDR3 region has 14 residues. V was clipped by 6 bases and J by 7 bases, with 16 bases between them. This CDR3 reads CASGTAGTVNEQFF. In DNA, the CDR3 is TGTGCTAGTGGCACCGCCGGGACTGTTAATGAGCAGTTCTTC.

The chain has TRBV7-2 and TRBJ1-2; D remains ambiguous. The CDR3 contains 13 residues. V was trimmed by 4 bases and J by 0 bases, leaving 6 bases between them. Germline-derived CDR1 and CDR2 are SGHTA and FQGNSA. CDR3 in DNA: TGTGCCAGCAGCTCGGACCCTAACTATGGCTACACCTTC. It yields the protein CASSSDPNYGYTF.

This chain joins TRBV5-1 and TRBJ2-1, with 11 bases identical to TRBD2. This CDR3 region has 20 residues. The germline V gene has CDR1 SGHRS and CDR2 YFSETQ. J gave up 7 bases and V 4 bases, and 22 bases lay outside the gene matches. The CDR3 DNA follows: TGCGCCAGCAGCGCAAAACTAGCGGGAGTGTTAATTCCTACGGGGAATGAGCAGTTCTTC. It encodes CASSAKLAGVLIPTGNEQFF.

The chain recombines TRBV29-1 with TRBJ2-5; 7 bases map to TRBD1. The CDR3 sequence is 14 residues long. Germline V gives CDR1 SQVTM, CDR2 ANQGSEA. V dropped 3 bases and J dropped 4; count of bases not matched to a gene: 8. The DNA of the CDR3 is TGCAGCGTTGATCTCGGGCAGGGGGTAGAGACCCAGTACTTC. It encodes CSVDLGQGVETQYF.

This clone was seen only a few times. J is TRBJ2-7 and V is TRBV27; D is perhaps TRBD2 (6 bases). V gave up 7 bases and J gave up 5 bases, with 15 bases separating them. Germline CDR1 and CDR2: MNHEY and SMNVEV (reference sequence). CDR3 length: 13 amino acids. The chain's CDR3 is CASIGRLAHEQYF. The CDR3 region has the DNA TGTGCCAGCATAGGTCGCCTAGCGCACGAGCAGTACTTC.